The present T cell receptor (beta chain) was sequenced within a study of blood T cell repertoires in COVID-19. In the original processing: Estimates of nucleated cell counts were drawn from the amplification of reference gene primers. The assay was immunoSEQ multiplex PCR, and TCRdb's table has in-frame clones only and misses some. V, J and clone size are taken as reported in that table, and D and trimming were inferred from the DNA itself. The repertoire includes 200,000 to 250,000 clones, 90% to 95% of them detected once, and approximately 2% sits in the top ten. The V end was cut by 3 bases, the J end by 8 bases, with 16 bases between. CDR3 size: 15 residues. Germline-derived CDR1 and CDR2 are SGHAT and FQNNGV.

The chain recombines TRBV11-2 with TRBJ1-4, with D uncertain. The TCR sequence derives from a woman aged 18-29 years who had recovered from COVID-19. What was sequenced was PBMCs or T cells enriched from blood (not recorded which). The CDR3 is CASSFKVNSGEKLFF. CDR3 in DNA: TGTGCCAGCAGCTTTAAGGTTAACAGCGGGGAAAAACTGTTTTTT.